This T cell receptor beta chain was recorded in a study of blood T cell repertoires in COVID-19. Overall study: Samples taken during acute and convalescent COVID-19 were collected in the United States, Italy and Spain.

In the study's own analysis: Amplifying reference gene primers gave estimates of nucleated cell counts. TCRdb's table, derived via immunoSEQ multiplex PCR, lists solely in-frame clones and lacks some. D and trimming were read from the DNA, whereas the V and J calls and clone size are those reported in that table. Here the sample spans around 200,000 clones, approximately 90% being singletons. This CDR3 region has 12 residues. Trimming took off 5 bases at V and 3 bases at J, with 8 bases between the two ends. Germline V gene lookup returns CDR1 SGHDT and CDR2 YYEEEE. Material for sequencing was peripheral blood. The chain employs TRBV5-6 and TRBJ1-2; D unresolved. The sequence derives from a man aged 55 to 70 who had recovered from COVID-19. The CDR3 DNA reads TGTGCCAGCAGTTCACAGCACTATGGCTACACCTTC. Translation gives CASSSQHYGYTF. Looking up the rest from reference TRBV5-6 and TRBJ1-2 gives the full variable domain: DAGVTQSPTHLIKTRGQQVTLRCSPKSGHDTVSWYQQALGQGPQFIFQYYEEEERQRGNFPDRFSGHQFPNYSSELNVNALLLGDSALYLCASSSQHYGYTFGSGTRLTVV.